This passage covers 25 T cell receptor beta chains from one sample sequenced in a study of identifying expanded T cells in peripheral blood. Method: immunoSEQ multiplex PCR; TCRdb's copy keeps in-frame clones and lacks some. The sample contains around 85,000 clones, about 89% of which appear only once. Sequences were obtained from blood. These receptors came from a person aged 18 to 69 in good health.

V usage is TRBV4-3 and J usage is TRBJ2-7; a possible D gene is TRBD2 (6 bases). Germline loops: CDR1 LGHNA, CDR2 YSLEER. The CDR3 runs to 17 residues. V lost 5 bases, J lost 6 bases, and 26 bases lay in between. CDR3 sequence reads: CASSFRGPGEPSFEQYF. The CDR3 bases are TGCGCCAGCAGCTTCCGAGGGCCGGGGGAGCCTTCTTTCGAGCAGTACTTC.

This sequence joins TRBV11-2 and TRBJ2-5, with D tentatively TRBD1 or TRBD2 (5 bases each). The J call may be wrong; the DNA end is better matched by TRBJ2-7. The CDR3 extends over 15 amino acids. Per germline, CDR1 SGHAT and CDR2 FQNNGV. The CDR3 is CASSLRGGYPYEQYF. CDR3 nucleotides: TGTGCCAGCAGCTTAAGGGGCGGGTATCCCTACGAGCAGTACTTC.

This clone was detected only once. For the CDR3, the DNA is TGTGCCAGCAGCTTAGTAGGGACAGTAAGCGGGGGCAACTACAATGAGCAGTTCTTC. Translating gives CASSLVGTVSGGNYNEQFF. The rearrangement joins TRBV7-2 to TRBJ2-1, with D perhaps TRBD2 (8 bases). CDR1 is SGHTA, CDR2 FQGNSA, per germline. Deletions cut 1 base from V and 3 bases from J, with 22 bases between. CDR3 size: 19 residues.

This clone was counted a few times. J is TRBJ2-4 and V is TRBV25-1; no firm D call. There are 17 residues in the CDR3. Trimming took 1 base from V and 1 from J, leaving 14 bases between them. Germline V gives CDR1 MGHDK, CDR2 SYGVNS. CDR3 DNA: TGTGCCAGCAGTGAATCCGGCGGTGGGGTGGCCAAAAACATTCAGTACTTC. It yields the protein CASSESGGGVAKNIQYF.

The V gene is TRBV21-1, the J gene TRBJ1-4. TRBV21-1 is noted as a pseudogene. The CDR3 totals 11 residues. Written as DNA, the CDR3 is TGTGCCAGCAGCTTGTGGCGGAAACTGTTTTTT. It is translated as CASSLWRKLFF.

J is TRBJ1-6 and V is TRBV30; D is ambiguous. Germline-derived CDR1 and CDR2 are GTSNPN and SVGIG (reference sequence). Trimming stripped 5 bases from V and 12 bases from J, with 17 bases between. The CDR3 runs 13 residues. The CDR3 region is CAWAVRDNVPLHF. Written as DNA, the CDR3 is TGTGCCTGGGCAGTAAGGGATAATGTACCCCTCCACTTT.

The chain combines TRBV11-3 with TRBJ2-7; 12 bases map to TRBD1. The germline V gene has CDR1 SGHNT and CDR2 YENEEA. The CDR3 is 15 amino acids. Unmatched junction bases numbered 9, after V lost 5 bases and J lost 7 bases. CDR3: CASSLTGTGGGEQYF. DNA of the CDR3: TGTGCCAGCAGCCTCACCGGGACAGGGGGCGGGGAGCAGTACTTC.

Only a few counts were recorded for this clone. The V call is TRBV19, the J call TRBJ2-6; D possibly corresponds to TRBD1 (6 bases). V gave up 7 bases and J gave up 0 bases, with 10 bases separating them. CDR1 LNHDA and CDR2 SQIVND come from the germline V gene (reference sequence). This CDR3 has 15 amino acids. CDR3 sequence: CASTQGGSGANVLTF. DNA of the CDR3: TGTGCCAGTACTCAAGGGGGCTCTGGGGCCAACGTCCTGACTTTC.

The rearrangement links TRBV5-1 to TRBJ1-2; D call uncertain. This CDR3 spans 13 amino acids. The V gene lost 1 base and the J gene lost 7 bases, with 11 bases spanning the gap. The germline CDR1 and CDR2 sequences are SGHRS and YFSETQ. CDR3 residues: CASSLSKSFGYTF. The DNA for the CDR3 is TGCGCCAGCAGCTTGTCTAAGAGTTTTGGCTACACCTTC.

This chain uses TRBV6-6 with TRBJ2-3; D ambiguous. Trimming stripped 11 bases from V and 1 base from J, with 13 bases between. CDR3 length equals 13 residues. Germline values: CDR1 MNHNY, CDR2 SVGAGI (reference sequence). The CDR3 nucleotides read TGTGCCGGCCGACCCGGCGGCACAGATACGCAGTATTTT. This gives the protein CAGRPGGTDTQYF.

The V gene is TRBV7-9, the J gene TRBJ1-2; D might be TRBD1 (6 bases). Per the germline V gene, CDR1 is SEHNR and CDR2 is FQNEAQ (reference sequence). Trimming shortened V by 5 bases and J by 2 bases, and 9 bases separated the two germline ends. The CDR3 has 13 residues. CDR3 sequence: CASSPRGNYGYTF. In nucleotides, the CDR3 is TGTGCCAGCAGCCCGAGGGGGAACTATGGCTACACCTTC.

The rearrangement joins TRBV5-5 to TRBJ2-5; no firm D call. Per the germline V gene, CDR1 is SGHKS and CDR2 is YYEKEE (reference sequence). Trimming pared 6 bases from V and 5 bases from J, leaving 14 bases between. The CDR3 is made up of 13 amino acids. CDR3 sequence (DNA): TGTGCCAGCAAAACTGACCTGGGGGAGACCCAGTACTTC. It is translated as CASKTDLGETQYF. The full variable domain, its missing parts supplied by reference TRBV5-5 and TRBJ2-5, is DAGVTQSPTHLIKTRGQQVTLRCSPISGHKSVSWYQQVLGQGPQFIFQYYEKEERGRGNFPDRFSARQFPNYSSELNVNALLLGDSALYLCASKTDLGETQYFGPGTRLLVL.

The chain joins TRBV7-9 to TRBJ2-7; possible D gene TRBD2, 6 bases. The ends were cut back, 4 bases at V and 9 bases at J, with 16 bases in the middle. CDR3 size: 13 residues. CDR1 is SEHNR and CDR2 is FQNEAQ in the germline V gene (reference sequence). CDR3 bases: TGTGCCAGCAGCTCCCCAGGGTCGCGGGGGCAGTACTTC. Translated: CASSSPGSRGQYF.

This clone was seen only once. The chain links TRBV21-1 to TRBJ2-2. TRBV21-1 is recorded as a pseudogene. This CDR3 spans 14 amino acids. The chain's CDR3 is CASSNRSGTGELFF. The DNA of the CDR3 is TGTGCCAGCAGCAACAGGTCGGGCACCGGGGAGCTGTTTTTT.

V and J are TRBV11-2 and TRBJ2-5, with 7 nucleotides matching TRBD2. The DNA end favors TRBJ2-7, so the J call may be wrong. This CDR3 region has 13 residues. Germline CDR1 and CDR2: SGHAT and FQNNGV. The CDR3 bases are TGTGCCAGCAGCTTCTGGGGAGGGTACGAGCAGTACTTC. This sequence encodes CASSFWGGYEQYF.

This clone has only a few counts. The chain recombines TRBV7-2 with TRBJ2-7; D gene ambiguous. Germline loops: CDR1 SGHTA, CDR2 FQGNSA. This CDR3 spans 14 amino acids. V was pared by 2 bases and J by 3 bases, with 11 bases between. The CDR3 region is CASSLSLGYYEQYF. The CDR3 coding sequence is TGTGCCAGCAGCTTAAGTCTAGGGTACTACGAGCAGTACTTC.

There are a few counts of this clone. The chain recombines TRBV27 with TRBJ2-7; weak D call: TRBD2 (6 bases). Germline V lookup: CDR1 MNHEY, CDR2 SMNVEV (reference sequence). V lost 5 bases to trimming and J lost 1 base, with 15 bases between them. CDR3 length equals 15 residues. This CDR3 is CASSTGGTPSYEQYF. CDR3 coding DNA: TGTGCCAGCAGTACTGGAGGGACCCCGTCCTACGAGCAGTACTTC.

A few counts support this clone. The chain recombines TRBV5-1 with TRBJ2-7; D gene uncertain. V was cut by 0 bases and J by 1 base, with 5 bases left in between. The CDR3 runs to 13 residues. CDR1 and CDR2 (germline): SGHRS, YFSETQ. CDR3 in DNA: TGCGCCAGCAGCTTGGGCCAGTCCTACGAGCAGTACTTC. Amino acid sequence: CASSLGQSYEQYF.

The table lists this clone with a few counts. This chain links TRBV28 with TRBJ1-5; no clear D gene. This CDR3 comprises 11 residues. In germline, CDR1 is MDHEN, CDR2 SYDVKM. Trimming took off 4 bases at V and 5 bases at J, with 3 bases between the two ends. The CDR3 DNA follows: TGTGCCAGCAGTTACGATCAGCCCCAGCATTTT. Its translation is CASSYDQPQHF. The entire variable domain, with the rest obtained from reference TRBV28 and TRBJ1-5, is as follows: DVKVTQSSRYLVKRTGEKVFLECVQDMDHENMFWYRQDPGLGLRLIYFSYDVKMKEKGDIPEGYSVSREKKERFSLILESASTNQTSMYLCASSYDQPQHFGDGTRLSIL.

The genes are TRBV4-2 and TRBJ2-3; no definite D call. From germline, CDR1 is LGHNA and CDR2 YNFKEQ. Trimming pared 0 bases from V and 0 bases from J, leaving 10 bases between. The CDR3 runs to 16 residues. CDR3 coding DNA: TGTGCCAGCAGCCAAGAATCCGGTTCCAGCACAGATACGCAGTATTTT. Translating gives CASSQESGSSTDTQYF.

This sequence joins TRBV5-1 and TRBJ2-3; D may be TRBD2 (8 bases). The germline gives CDR1 SGHRS, CDR2 YFSETQ. This CDR3 has 15 amino acids. Trimming left V 5 bases short and J 5 bases short, with 18 bases between. The CDR3 DNA follows: TGCGCCAGCAGTCGGGGGACAGCGGGAGAAGATACGCAGTATTTT. Its translation is CASSRGTAGEDTQYF.

V is TRBV11-1 and J is TRBJ1-2; 10 bases agree with TRBD1. Germline V gene data show CDR1 as SGHAT and CDR2 as FQDESV (reference sequence). V gave up 5 bases and J gave up 9 bases; unmatched junction bases: 6. This CDR3 has 13 residues. The CDR3 nucleotides are TGTGCCAGCAGCCTCGGGACAGGGGATCGCTACACCTTC. Protein: CASSLGTGDRYTF. Using reference TRBV11-1 and TRBJ1-2 for the parts outside the CDR3, the full variable domain is EAEVAQSPRYKITEKSQAVAFWCDPISGHATLYWYRQILGQGPELLVQFQDESVVDDSQLPKDRFSAERLKGVDSTLKIQPAELGDSAMYLCASSLGTGDRYTFGSGTRLTVV.

This chain joins TRBV7-9 and TRBJ2-2; 8 bases agree with TRBD2. The CDR3 consists of 16 residues. Germline trimming cut 1 base from V and 5 bases from J; bases unmatched to any gene: 6. Germline lookup yields CDR1 SEHNR and CDR2 FQNEAQ (reference sequence). CDR3 nucleotide sequence: TGTGCCAGCAGCTTAGGAAGGAGCGGGAGTACCGGGGAGCTGTTTTTT. Its translation is CASSLGRSGSTGELFF.

The chain uses TRBV5-6 and TRBJ2-5, with 10 bases fitting TRBD2. Trimming cost V 4 bases and J 2 bases; bases outside gene matches: 8. The germline V gene has CDR1 SGHDT and CDR2 YYEEEE. The CDR3 has 16 residues. The CDR3 nucleotides are TGTGCCAGCAGCGCAACTAGCGGGGATGGGCAAGAGACCCAGTACTTC. It specifies CASSATSGDGQETQYF.

The J gene is TRBJ2-7, the V gene TRBV29-1; a possible D gene is TRBD2 (7 bases). Germline V gives CDR1 SQVTM, CDR2 ANQGSEA. Between the trimmed V and J ends, which lost 0 bases and 2 bases, there was a span of 17 bases. This CDR3 spans 16 amino acids. CDR3 region: CSVEERGGTSPYEQYF. CDR3 DNA: TGCAGCGTTGAAGAGAGGGGGGGCACGTCCCCCTACGAGCAGTACTTC.